The clone carrying this T cell receptor beta chain was detected a few times. Its antigen remains unidentified. V dropped 4 bases and J dropped 5; count of bases not matched to a gene: 7. Germline V gene data show CDR1 as SNHLY and CDR2 as FYNNEI. The CDR3 runs 14 residues. There were likely unrecorded immune exposures, though donors were nominally healthy when sampled. Amplification used 60 Vbeta primers and 13 Jbeta primers. This table comes from immunoSEQ multiplex PCR, and its TCRdb copy is limited to in-frame clones, with some not included. The sample records more than 100,000 clones, roughly 66% being singletons. The data were obtained in a study of cytomegalovirus exposure and HLA in healthy donors. Study-level results: The classifier reportedly diagnosed cytomegalovirus status with high sensitivity and specificity. Later, an analysis found that common viral pathogens appeared to be linked with several of the most significant clusters.

V and J are TRBV2 and TRBJ2-7, with 8 bases identical to TRBD1. What was sequenced was PBMCs. The sequence came from a man between 18 and 29 years old in good health and CMV-seronegative. The CDR3 loop reads CASSVSGGRNEQYF. In DNA, the CDR3 is TGTGCCAGCAGTGTCTCAGGGGGCCGGAACGAGCAGTACTTC.